This passage covers 20 T cell receptor beta chains from one sample sequenced in a study of blood T cell repertoires in COVID-19. TCRdb's copy holds only in-frame clones and misses some; the assay was immunoSEQ multiplex PCR. In the table there are around 370,000 clones, around 90% of which are singletons. Material for sequencing was PBMCs or T cells enriched from blood (not recorded which). The receptors stem from a woman aged 18-30 years who had recovered from COVID-19.

V is TRBV5-1 and J is TRBJ1-1; 10 nucleotides agree with TRBD1. The CDR3 loop spans 17 amino acids. V was pared by 2 bases and J by 0 bases, with 7 bases of the junction left unmatched. Per the germline V gene, CDR1 is SGHRS and CDR2 is YFSETQ. The CDR3 DNA reads TGCGCCAGCAGCTTAACGCCCGGACAGGGGGTGAACACTGAAGCTTTCTTT. Translated, it gives CASSLTPGQGVNTEAFF.

This chain joins TRBV7-9 and TRBJ2-7; D is unresolved. Germline V gene data show CDR1 as SEHNR and CDR2 as FQNEAQ (reference sequence). This CDR3 has 12 residues. The V and J ends lost 3 bases and 2 bases respectively, with 5 bases between them. CDR3 region: CASSFLAYEQYF. The CDR3 nucleotides read TGTGCCAGCAGCTTTCTCGCCTACGAGCAGTACTTC.

V usage is TRBV3-1 (or the pseudogene TRBV3-2) and J usage is TRBJ2-1; 10 nucleotides agree with TRBD2. Germline CDR1 reads LGHDT; CDR2 reads YNNKEL (reference sequence). V shed 3 bases, J shed 11 bases, and the junction held 13 bases outside the gene matches. The CDR3 contains 16 residues. Here the CDR3 DNA reads TGTGCCAGCAGCCATCGAGGGACTAGCGACAAGGACCAGCAGTTCTTC. It yields the protein CASSHRGTSDKDQQFF.

The chain recombines TRBV2 with TRBJ2-2; 9 bases agree with TRBD1. CDR1 SNHLY and CDR2 FYNNEI come from the germline V gene. The V and J ends lost 4 bases and 1 base, in that order; junction bases with no gene match: 4. This CDR3 contains 16 residues. Here the CDR3 DNA reads TGTGCCAGCAGTGGAACAGGGGGCATGAACACCGGGGAGCTGTTTTTT. Encoded protein: CASSGTGGMNTGELFF. The full variable domain, completed using reference TRBV2 and TRBJ2-2, is EPEVTQTPSHQVTQMGQEVILRCVPISNHLYFYWYRQILGQKVEFLVSFYNNEISEKSEIFDDQFSVERPDGSNFTLKIRSTKLEDSAMYFCASSGTGGMNTGELFFGEGSRLTVL.

This clone has a single count. The chain joins TRBV6-5 to TRBJ1-1, with 7 nucleotides matching TRBD1. This CDR3 region has 14 residues. V was clipped by 10 bases and J by 1 base; unmatched bases: 9. The germline gives CDR1 MNHEY, CDR2 SVGAGI. CDR3 nucleotide sequence: TGTGCCACCAAGGACAGGCCCACGAACACTGAAGCTTTCTTT. Residues: CATKDRPTNTEAFF.

This chain links TRBV9 with TRBJ2-3, with 8 bases lining up with TRBD2. V lost 0 bases and J lost 6; bases outside the gene matches: 9. Germline V gene sequence: CDR1 SGDLS, CDR2 YYNGEE. This CDR3 has 16 residues. This chain's CDR3 is CASSVGTSPSADTQYF. The CDR3 coding sequence is TGTGCCAGCAGCGTAGGGACTAGCCCTTCCGCGGATACGCAGTATTTT. Based on the CDR3 plus reference TRBV9 and TRBJ2-3, the full variable domain is DSGVTQTPKHLITATGQRVTLRCSPRSGDLSVYWYQQSLDQGLQFLIQYYNGEERAKGNILERFSAQQFPDLHSELNLSSLELGDSALYFCASSVGTSPSADTQYFGPGTRLTVL.

The chain carries TRBV12-3 or TRBV12-4 and TRBJ1-1; D is unresolved. This CDR3 region has 11 residues. Trimming shortened V by 4 bases and J by 5 bases, and 5 bases separated the two germline ends. DNA for the CDR3: TGTGCCAGCAGTTCCCAGACTGAAGCTTTCTTT. It encodes CASSSQTEAFF.

This sequence joins TRBV10-2 and TRBJ2-7; TRBD2 matches at 11 bases. The junction had 6 bases not matched to a gene; V was cut back by 6 bases and J by 5 bases. The CDR3 extends over 14 amino acids. Germline V gene data show CDR1 as WSHSY and CDR2 as SAAADI. CDR3 DNA: TGCGCCAGCAGGAATAGCGGGGGGGCCCACGAGCAGTACTTC. It translates to CASRNSGGAHEQYF.

The CDR3 nucleotides read TGTGCCAGCAGTATTCGTTGGGACAGCAACTATGGCTACACCTTC. Residues: CASSIRWDSNYGYTF. This chain uses TRBV2 with TRBJ1-2, with TRBD1 matching over 7 bases. Trimming took 5 bases from V and 2 from J; bases not matched to a gene: 8. Germline V gene sequence: CDR1 SNHLY, CDR2 FYNNEI. The CDR3 is 15 residues long.

The chain combines TRBV9 with TRBJ2-2; D perhaps matches TRBD2 (5 bases). Deletions cut 0 bases from V and 5 bases from J, with 17 bases between. The CDR3 has 17 residues. Germline loops: CDR1 SGDLS, CDR2 YYNGEE. This CDR3 reads CASSVGLVPSGTGELFF. CDR3 nucleotides: TGTGCCAGCAGCGTAGGTCTAGTACCCTCGGGAACCGGGGAGCTGTTTTTT.

The chain couples TRBV6-5 to TRBJ1-1, with 7 bases matching TRBD1. V trimming: 2 bases; J trimming: 2 bases; junction bases outside the gene matches: 2. The CDR3 loop spans 14 amino acids. Germline CDR1 MNHEY, CDR2 SVGAGI. Here the CDR3 reads CASSYGTANTEAFF. The DNA of the CDR3 is TGTGCCAGCAGTTACGGGACAGCCAACACTGAAGCTTTCTTT.

There are a few counts of this clone. V and J are TRBV19 and TRBJ1-1, with D possibly being TRBD1 (5 bases). The V end lost 2 bases, the J end lost 3 bases, and 7 bases lay between the germline ends. There are 13 residues in the CDR3. CDR1 LNHDA and CDR2 SQIVND come from the germline V gene (reference sequence). The CDR3 coding sequence is TGTGCCAGTAGTATACGCAGGGACACTGAAGCTTTCTTT. Amino acids: CASSIRRDTEAFF.

This clone has just one count. V usage is TRBV19 and J usage is TRBJ2-1; D gene uncertain. V dropped 7 bases and J dropped 0 bases, with 10 bases sitting between them. Germline V gene sequence: CDR1 LNHDA, CDR2 SQIVND (reference sequence). The CDR3 covers 14 residues. CDR3 sequence: CASISGNSYNEQFF. The CDR3 DNA reads TGTGCCAGTATTTCCGGTAACTCCTACAATGAGCAGTTCTTC.

The chain is built from TRBV11-3 and TRBJ2-2, with 7 bases matching TRBD1. V trimming: 3 bases; J trimming: 3 bases; junction bases outside the gene matches: 1. Germline lookup yields CDR1 SGHNT and CDR2 YENEEA. The CDR3 is 14 amino acids. Here the CDR3 DNA reads TGTGCCAGCAGCTTTCAGGGGGACACCGGGGAGCTGTTTTTT. It codes for CASSFQGDTGELFF.

This rearrangement joins TRBV3-1 (or the pseudogene TRBV3-2) to TRBJ1-3, with D perhaps matching TRBD1 (5 bases). CDR1 is LGHDT, CDR2 YNNKEL, per germline (reference sequence). The CDR3 length is 16 residues. The V gene lost 5 bases and the J gene lost 2 bases, with 16 bases spanning the gap. CDR3 nucleotides: TGTGCCAGCAGCAGGGTTCTGACAGAGCCTGGAAACACCATATATTTT. The encoded protein is CASSRVLTEPGNTIYF.

The sample holds a few counts of this clone. J is TRBJ2-7 and V is TRBV18; possible D gene TRBD2, 6 bases. CDR1 KGHSH and CDR2 LQKENI come from the germline V gene. The V gene lost 1 base and the J gene lost 4 bases, with 11 bases spanning the gap. This CDR3 spans 14 amino acids. As DNA, the CDR3 is TGTGCCAGCTCACCACAGGGACTCTCTTACGAGCAGTACTTC. Translation gives CASSPQGLSYEQYF.

This clone was counted a single time. The genes are TRBV5-1 and TRBJ2-7; 7 bases are shared with TRBD1. This CDR3 region has 17 residues. Losses at the gene ends were 2 bases for V and 4 bases for J; bases not matched to a gene: 15. The germline gives CDR1 SGHRS, CDR2 YFSETQ. CDR3 sequence: CASSFPHKTGKLYEQYF. The CDR3 nucleotides are TGCGCCAGCAGCTTCCCCCACAAGACAGGGAAATTGTACGAGCAGTACTTC.

A few counts support this clone. The rearrangement joins TRBV5-6 to TRBJ1-3; D gene ambiguous. The germline V and J ends were trimmed by 0 bases and 0 bases, with 7 bases remaining between them. This CDR3 spans 15 amino acids. Germline V gene lookup returns CDR1 SGHDT and CDR2 YYEEEE. The CDR3: CASSLAEFSGNTIYF. The DNA for the CDR3 is TGTGCCAGCAGCTTGGCTGAGTTCTCTGGAAACACCATATATTTT.

Of note for this clone: The germline gene is not matched at one end of the junction; a read error may be the cause. The genes are TRBV7-7 and TRBJ2-3; the D is unclear. The germline V gene encodes CDR1 SSHAT and CDR2 FNYEAQ (reference sequence). CDR3 length: 14 amino acids. The CDR3 sequence: CASSPFGASDTQYF. In DNA form, the CDR3 reads TGTGCTAGCAGCCCCTTTGGAGCATCAGATACGCAGTATTTT.

This clone was seen once. V is TRBV5-6 and J is TRBJ2-7, with D maybe TRBD2 (5 bases). The CDR3 has 16 amino acids. In germline, CDR1 is SGHDT, CDR2 YYEEEE. With 0 bases removed from V and 5 bases from J, the gap between germline ends came to 18 bases. CDR3 sequence: CASSLVVGREPNEQYF. The DNA for the CDR3 is TGTGCCAGCAGCTTGGTCGTAGGACGGGAACCCAACGAGCAGTACTTC.